Below, 29 T cell receptor beta chains from the same sample are listed, as sequenced in a study of cytomegalovirus exposure and HLA in healthy donors. PCR amplification relied on 60 Vbeta primers (plus 13 Jbeta primers). The protocol was immunoSEQ multiplex PCR, while the TCRdb copy is restricted to in-frame clones and leaves out a portion. The data show fewer than 200,000 clones, about three quarters seen once. The sample consisted of PBMCs. Every receptor here comes from a female donor in good health and CMV-seronegative.

The V gene is TRBV5-4, the J gene TRBJ2-7; no firm D call. The V end lost 0 bases, the J end lost 4 bases, and 11 bases lay between the germline ends. This CDR3 is built from 14 residues. The V gene's germline CDR1 is SGHNT and CDR2 YYREEE (reference sequence). The DNA of the CDR3 is TGTGCCAGCAGCTTGGACTCGTTCCGGTACGAGCAGTACTTC. Residues: CASSLDSFRYEQYF.

This clone has a single count. The genes are TRBV6-5 and TRBJ1-1; TRBD1 is a possible D gene (5 bases). CDR1 is MNHEY, CDR2 SVGAGI, per germline. The CDR3 totals 14 residues. Trimming left V 7 bases short and J 1 base short, with 13 bases between. CDR3 bases: TGTGCCAGCACGCCCCAGGGCGCGAACACTGAAGCTTTCTTT. Translation gives CASTPQGANTEAFF.

This chain links TRBV28 with TRBJ2-5, with 11 bases fitting TRBD1. The V segment lost 6 bases and the J segment 2 bases; nucleotides outside the gene matches: 8. This CDR3 is 16 amino acids long. Per the germline V gene, CDR1 is MDHEN and CDR2 is SYDVKM. CDR3 protein: CASSNYRDRGQETQYF. The CDR3 nucleotides are TGTGCCAGCAGCAATTACCGGGACAGGGGGCAAGAGACCCAGTACTTC. Filled out from reference TRBV28 and TRBJ2-5, the complete variable domain reads DVKVTQSSRYLVKRTGEKVFLECVQDMDHENMFWYRQDPGLGLRLIYFSYDVKMKEKGDIPEGYSVSREKKERFSLILESASTNQTSMYLCASSNYRDRGQETQYFGPGTRLLVL.

The genes are TRBV28 and TRBJ2-7, with 7 bases matching TRBD2. The CDR3 sequence is 15 residues long. The V gene end was trimmed by 7 bases and the J gene end by 2 bases; junction bases not matched to a gene: 11. Germline lookup yields CDR1 MDHEN and CDR2 SYDVKM. The CDR3 region is CASTQGGGGPYEQYF. The CDR3 nucleotides are TGTGCCAGCACTCAGGGTGGGGGAGGGCCCTACGAGCAGTACTTC.

The chain recombines TRBV18 with TRBJ2-3; TRBD2 agrees at 13 bases. From germline, CDR1 is KGHSH and CDR2 LQKENI. The CDR3 covers 18 residues. J lost 4 bases, V lost 1 base, and 8 bases had no gene match. The CDR3 region has the DNA TGTGCCAGCTCACCACTGGTGACTAGCGGGGGGACTTCAGATACGCAGTATTTT. The encoded protein is CASSPLVTSGGTSDTQYF.

The count of this clone is one. This chain links TRBV6-4 with TRBJ2-7; the match to TRBD2 covers 8 bases. The trim removed 5 bases at V and 5 bases at J, leaving 5 bases unmatched. In germline, CDR1 is MRHNA, CDR2 SNTAGT. This CDR3 has 13 amino acids. The CDR3 sequence is CASSKSGSNEQYF. CDR3 sequence (DNA): TGTGCCAGCAGTAAGAGCGGGAGTAACGAGCAGTACTTC.

The J gene is TRBJ2-5, the V gene TRBV5-1, with 10 bases that match TRBD2. This CDR3 has 16 amino acids. CDR1 and CDR2 from the germline V gene are SGHRS and YFSETQ. V was clipped by 0 bases and J by 5 bases; unmatched bases: 7. The CDR3 DNA reads TGCGCCAGCAGCTTGGGTGGGACTAGCGTGAGGGAGACCCAGTACTTC. It is translated as CASSLGGTSVRETQYF.

The rearrangement joins TRBV10-3 to TRBJ2-1, with 12 bases identical to TRBD2. V lost 4 bases to trimming and J lost 4 bases; unmatched junction nucleotides: 2. The V gene's germline CDR1 is ENHRY and CDR2 SYGVKD. This CDR3 comprises 15 residues. CDR3 nucleotides: TGTGCCATCAGTGGGACTAGCGGGACGTACAATGAGCAGTTCTTC. Protein sequence: CAISGTSGTYNEQFF.

This chain uses TRBV19 with TRBJ2-1, with 9 bases that match TRBD1. Germline V gene data show CDR1 as LNHDA and CDR2 as SQIVND (reference sequence). The V segment lost 1 base and the J segment 0 bases; nucleotides outside the gene matches: 10. The CDR3 runs 19 residues. CDR3 in amino acids: CASSIGKGTGISSYNEQFF. The CDR3 coding sequence is TGTGCCAGTAGTATAGGGAAGGGGACAGGGATAAGCTCCTACAATGAGCAGTTCTTC.

V is TRBV19 and J is TRBJ2-2, with 7 bases lining up with TRBD1. J was trimmed by 6 bases and V by 6 bases; bases with no gene match: 19. Per germline, CDR1 LNHDA and CDR2 SQIVND (reference sequence). This CDR3 is 18 amino acids long. The CDR3 loop is CASRIMYRGFSSPGELFF. For the CDR3, the DNA is TGTGCCAGTAGAATTATGTACAGGGGCTTTAGTTCTCCCGGGGAGCTGTTTTTT. Full variable domain (missing parts from reference TRBV19 and TRBJ2-2): DGGITQSPKYLFRKEGQNVTLSCEQNLNHDAMYWYRQDPGQGLRLIYYSQIVNDFQKGDIAEGYSVSREKKESFPLTVTSAQKNPTAFYLCASRIMYRGFSSPGELFFGEGSRLTVL.

Points on this clone: A read error may account for a junction end that differs from germline. The rearrangement joins TRBV9 to TRBJ1-3, with D possibly TRBD1 on 6 matching bases. Germline CDR1 SGDLS, CDR2 YYNGEE. The CDR3 totals 18 residues. The CDR3 nucleotides read TGTGCCAGCAGCCCCCCCCACAGGGCCCGTAGCTCTGGAAACGCCATATATTTT. The encoded protein is CASSPPHRARSSGNAIYF.

V is TRBV19 and J is TRBJ2-3; 7 positions match TRBD1. The V and J ends lost 7 bases and 0 bases, in that order; junction bases with no gene match: 13. This CDR3 comprises 17 residues. CDR1 is LNHDA, CDR2 SQIVND, per germline (reference sequence). CDR3 protein: CASTARTGQTSTDTQYF. DNA for the CDR3: TGTGCCAGTACCGCCCGGACAGGTCAAACTAGCACAGATACGCAGTATTTT.

The chain's CDR3 is CASSLPAGLLNYGYTF. CDR3 nucleotide sequence: TGTGCCAGCAGCTTACCCGCAGGCCTCCTCAACTATGGCTACACCTTC. The chain carries TRBV7-9 and TRBJ1-2; D is undetermined. V was clipped by 2 bases and J by 2 bases, with 15 bases between them. The CDR3 runs 16 residues. The germline CDR1 and CDR2 sequences are SEHNR and FQNEAQ (reference sequence). The whole variable domain, remainder taken from reference TRBV7-9 and TRBJ1-2, is DTGVSQNPRHKITKRGQNVTFRCDPISEHNRLYWYRQTLGQGPEFLTYFQNEAQLEKSRLLSDRFSAERPKGSFSTLEIQRTEQGDSAMYLCASSLPAGLLNYGYTFGSGTRLTVV.

This chain connects TRBV7-2 to TRBJ1-4; D gene uncertain. The CDR3 contains 16 residues. Trimming removed 5 bases at V and 0 bases at J, with 13 bases between. CDR1 SGHTA and CDR2 FQGNSA come from the germline V gene. CDR3 loop: CASSARPWPTNEKLFF. The CDR3 coding sequence is TGTGCCAGCAGCGCCCGCCCGTGGCCAACTAATGAAAAACTGTTTTTT.

The chain joins TRBV11-3 to TRBJ2-2; TRBD1 is a possible D gene (6 bases). Germline CDR1 and CDR2: SGHNT and YENEEA. CDR3 length: 14 residues. The V end lost 1 base, the J end lost 5 bases, and 8 bases lay between the germline ends. DNA of the CDR3: TGTGCCAGCAGCTTAGCCCAGGGGACCGGGGAGCTGTTTTTT. Translated, it gives CASSLAQGTGELFF.

V gene TRBV4-1 combines with J gene TRBJ2-1; D possibly corresponds to TRBD2 (9 bases). Germline CDR1 reads MGHRA; CDR2 reads YSYEKL. Trimming pared 4 bases from V and 0 bases from J, leaving 22 bases between. The CDR3 consists of 19 residues. The CDR3 nucleotides read TGCGCCAGCAGCCCGCGGACAGGGAGCGGGGGGAGCTCCTACAATGAGCAGTTCTTC. Amino acids: CASSPRTGSGGSSYNEQFF.

The DNA for the CDR3 is TGTGCCAGCAGCCAGGCCGGGGTAGCCAAAAACATTCAGTACTTC. Its protein is CASSQAGVAKNIQYF. The chain uses TRBV4-2 and TRBJ2-4, with D possibly matching TRBD2 (5 bases). Trimming stripped 3 bases from V and 0 bases from J, with 9 bases between. Germline V gives CDR1 LGHNA, CDR2 YNFKEQ. The CDR3 contains 15 residues.

V gene TRBV5-4 combines with J gene TRBJ1-1; TRBD1 might be the D (5 bases). The CDR3 covers 14 residues. Germline V gene lookup returns CDR1 SGHNT and CDR2 YYREEE (reference sequence). V lost 1 base, J lost 0 bases, and 7 bases lay in between. Written as DNA, the CDR3 is TGTGCCAGCAGCTTGAAGGGGCTGAACACTGAAGCTTTCTTT. This codes for CASSLKGLNTEAFF.

The V and J genes are TRBV7-9 and TRBJ1-6, with TRBD1 matching 9 bases. V was clipped by 5 bases and J by 10 bases; unmatched bases: 6. This CDR3 region has 14 residues. Germline values: CDR1 SEHNR, CDR2 FQNEAQ (reference sequence). The CDR3 region is CASSRGDRVSPLHF. The DNA of the CDR3 is TGTGCCAGCAGCCGGGGGGACAGGGTCTCACCCCTCCACTTT.

The genes are TRBV5-1 and TRBJ2-1; 11 bases are a match to TRBD2. Per the germline V gene, CDR1 is SGHRS and CDR2 is YFSETQ. Trimming at V came to 0 bases and at J to 2 bases, leaving 4 bases not matched to a gene. The CDR3 runs to 17 residues. In nucleotides, the CDR3 is TGCGCCAGCAGCTTGGCCTTGACTAGCGGGGCCTACAATGAGCAGTTCTTC. It codes for CASSLALTSGAYNEQFF.

The V gene is TRBV2, the J gene TRBJ1-3; D uncertain. The length of the CDR3 is 16 residues. With 5 bases removed from V and 0 bases from J, the gap between germline ends came to 14 bases. Looked up from germline, CDR1 is SNHLY and CDR2 is FYNNEI. The CDR3 spells CASSTLRASSGNTIYF. DNA of the CDR3: TGTGCCAGCAGTACTTTGCGGGCTAGCTCTGGAAACACCATATATTTT.

The gene calls are TRBV6-1 and TRBJ2-7; 9 positions agree with TRBD1. Losses at the gene ends were 5 bases for V and 4 bases for J; bases not matched to a gene: 6. CDR3 size: 14 residues. CDR1 is MNHNS and CDR2 is SASEGT in the germline V gene. Here the CDR3 DNA reads TGTGCCAGCAGTCACACAGGGGGCGGGTACGAGCAGTACTTC. This gives the protein CASSHTGGGYEQYF.

The chain couples TRBV18 to TRBJ2-5; D unclear. The CDR3 covers 16 residues. Germline V gives CDR1 KGHSH, CDR2 LQKENI. V shed 3 bases and J shed 1 base, with 15 bases lying between them. In DNA form, the CDR3 reads TGTGCCAGCTCACCCTCAGACCCCCCAGGCCAAGAGACCCAGTACTTC. It yields the protein CASSPSDPPGQETQYF.

The J gene is TRBJ1-2, the V gene TRBV19; 8 bases are a match to TRBD1. This CDR3 contains 15 residues. Germline assignment: CDR1 LNHDA and CDR2 SQIVND (reference sequence). V lost 4 bases, J lost 8 bases, and 12 bases stayed unmatched. The CDR3, as DNA: TGTGCCAGTAGTACGCCCGGGACAGGATCGGGAGGCTACACCTTC. Protein product: CASSTPGTGSGGYTF.

The chain combines TRBV4-3 with TRBJ2-5; 12 bases line up with TRBD2. The CDR3 is 16 amino acids. Germline V lookup: CDR1 LGHNA, CDR2 YSLEER. J lost 5 bases, V lost 0 bases, and 4 bases had no gene match. The CDR3 bases are TGCGCCAGCAGCCAAGAACTAGCGGGAGGTCGGGAGACCCAGTACTTC. It specifies CASSQELAGGRETQYF.

The chain is built from TRBV28 and TRBJ1-2, with D uncertain. This CDR3 has 16 residues. Trimming took 6 bases from V and 1 from J, leaving 18 bases between them. Germline values: CDR1 MDHEN, CDR2 SYDVKM. CDR3 sequence: CASRLQRGIVNYGYTF. CDR3 DNA: TGTGCCAGCAGACTACAACGAGGGATCGTTAACTATGGCTACACCTTC.

This clone was counted between two and nine times. The V gene is TRBV6-6, the J gene TRBJ2-3, with 7 bases matching TRBD1. The length of the CDR3 is 16 residues. The V and J ends lost 7 bases and 5 bases, in that order; junction bases with no gene match: 15. Germline lookup yields CDR1 MNHNY and CDR2 SVGAGI (reference sequence). The CDR3 DNA follows: TGTGCCAGCAATAGGAATGACAGGGATTGGGGAGATACGCAGTATTTT. Residues: CASNRNDRDWGDTQYF.

The chain carries TRBV21-1 and TRBJ1-2; TRBD1 is the table's D call, not checked against the DNA. TRBV21-1 is termed a pseudogene. The CDR3 sequence is 14 residues long. The CDR3 DNA reads as TGTGCCAGCAGCAGACGACAGGAAGACTATGGCTACACCTTC. Encoded protein: CASSRRQEDYGYTF.

CDR3 loop: CASSQGGRELFF. The CDR3 region has the DNA TGTGCCAGCAGCCAAGGGGGAAGGGAGCTGTTTTTT. V gene TRBV7-3 combines with J gene TRBJ2-2, with D perhaps TRBD1 (6 bases). CDR1 is SGHTA and CDR2 is FQGTGA in the germline V gene. Trimming shortened V by 5 bases and J by 9 bases, and 10 bases separated the two germline ends. The CDR3 has 12 residues.